This T cell receptor beta chain was recovered during a study of blood T cell repertoires in COVID-19. Study in general: The United States, Italy and Spain supplied acute and convalescent COVID-19 samples. The cDNA or gDNA used as material had been derived from T cells, B-cell-depleted T cells, or PBMCs.

Per the original data handling: For nucleated cells, counts were estimated from reference gene primer amplification. The data were produced by immunoSEQ multiplex PCR, yet TCRdb's version contains in-frame clones alone and is incomplete. V, J and clone size derive from that table, while D and trimming were established from the DNA sequence. This repertoire shows about 100,000 clones, approximately 80% found once; its top ten account for 12%. V was cut by 8 bases and J by 2 bases, with 14 bases left in between. Looked up from germline, CDR1 is MNHEY and CDR2 is SVGAGI. The CDR3 spans 14 residues. The chain joins TRBV6-5 to TRBJ2-3, with D possibly being TRBD2 (6 bases). Sequences were obtained from peripheral blood. The sequence derives from a woman in her 70s with acute or convalescent COVID-19. The CDR3 DNA is TGTGCCAGCGGAGGGCTAGCACTCACAGATACGCAGTATTTT. Translation gives CASGGLALTDTQYF.